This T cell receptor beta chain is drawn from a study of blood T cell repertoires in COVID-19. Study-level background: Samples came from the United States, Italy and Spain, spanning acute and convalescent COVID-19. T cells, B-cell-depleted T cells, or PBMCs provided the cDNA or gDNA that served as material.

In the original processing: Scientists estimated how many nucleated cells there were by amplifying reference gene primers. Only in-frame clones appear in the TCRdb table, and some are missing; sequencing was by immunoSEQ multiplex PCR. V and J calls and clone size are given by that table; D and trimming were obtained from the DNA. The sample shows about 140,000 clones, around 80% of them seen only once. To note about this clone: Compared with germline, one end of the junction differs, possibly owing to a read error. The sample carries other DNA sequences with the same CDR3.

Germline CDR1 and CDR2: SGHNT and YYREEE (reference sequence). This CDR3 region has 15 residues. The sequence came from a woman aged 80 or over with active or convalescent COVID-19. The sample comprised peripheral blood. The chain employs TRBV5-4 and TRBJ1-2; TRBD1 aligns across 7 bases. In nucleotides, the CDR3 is TGTGCCAGCAGCCCATGGGACAGACCTAACTATGGCTACACCTTT. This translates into CASSPWDRPNYGYTF.